Sequencing of this T cell receptor beta chain was carried out in a study of CD8 T cells in Susac syndrome. Germline CDR1 reads MNHEY; CDR2 reads SVGAGI. V shed 6 bases and J shed 8 bases, with 20 bases lying between them. The CDR3 contains 15 residues. An amount of RNA that ranged from roughly 0.45 to 1 ug was reverse transcribed with random hexamers. TCRdb reprocessed the immunoSEQ multiplex PCR reads with MiXCR, giving one entry per CDR3 protein. The table lists approximately 87,000 distinct CDR3 sequences, around 96% of them singletons, with about 0.41% in the top ten. Sequencing used CD8+ T cells from PBMCs. The TCR was taken from a human donor with Susac syndrome. The chain is built from TRBV6-5 and TRBJ2-1, with D perhaps TRBD2 (6 bases). CDR3 sequence: CASSPTSLSSYEQFF. Written as DNA, the CDR3 is TGTGCCAGCAGCCCCACTAGCCTCTCGTCATATGAGCAGTTCTTC.